Listed below are T cell receptor beta chains from one sample, sequenced in a study of blood T cell repertoires in COVID-19. TCRdb keeps only in-frame clones here, not all; method: immunoSEQ multiplex PCR. This table has approximately 63,000 clones, about nine tenths appearing once. The sequenced sample was peripheral blood. The receptors were sampled from a human donor in a cohort sampled during active COVID-19. Both conserved end residues are part of each CDR3. The D gene is left open where the match is weak. The listing skips clone size in some rows; elsewhere it reads once, few, many or a size class.

size	D	V	J	CDR3	DNA
.	TRBD1	TRBV7-2	TRBJ1-2	CASSRDSLYYGYTF	TGTGCCAGCAGCCGGGACAGCCTCTACTATGGCTACACCTTC
.	.	TRBV29-1	TRBJ1-4	CSGGEEGRWVIEKLFF	TGCAGCGGGGGTGAGGAGGGCAGGTGGGTGATAGAAAAACTGTTTTTT
.	TRBD2	TRBV27	TRBJ2-1	CASTLTSGGYNEQFF	TGTGCCAGCACCCTGACTAGCGGGGGCTACAATGAGCAGTTCTTC
once	TRBD1	TRBV6-6	TRBJ2-7	CASSSTEGQGFYEQYF	TGTGCCAGCAGCAGCACTGAGGGACAGGGGTTCTACGAGCAGTACTTC
.	.	TRBV18	TRBJ1-2	CASSPPLRGFGYGYTF	TGTGCCAGCTCACCACCGTTAAGGGGCTTCGGGTATGGCTACACCTTC
.	TRBD2	TRBV24-1	TRBJ2-1	CATSDRRLLAGEGYNEQFF	TGTGCCACCAGTGACCGGCGGTTACTAGCGGGAGAAGGTTACAATGAGCAGTTCTTC
once	.	TRBV30	TRBJ1-6	CAWKFEGFGFNSPLHF	TGTGCCTGGAAGTTTGAGGGATTTGGTTTTAATTCACCCCTCCACTTT
.	.	TRBV5-1	TRBJ1-3	CASSLATGRGNTIYF	TGCGCCAGCAGCTTAGCTACAGGGCGCGGAAACACCATATATTTT
.	TRBD2	TRBV2	TRBJ2-5	CASRGLAGAQETQYF	TGTGCCAGCAGAGGACTAGCGGGGGCACAAGAGACCCAGTACTTC
.	.	TRBV6-4	TRBJ1-3	CASRRTAEPLSGNTIYF	TGTGCCAGCAGGAGGACAGCGGAACCACTCTCTGGAAACACCATATATTTT
once	TRBD1	TRBV10-3	TRBJ2-7	CAIRQPGTGIYEQYF	TGTGCCATCAGGCAACCCGGGACAGGGATCTACGAGCAGTACTTC
once	.	TRBV7-2	TRBJ2-3	CASSNGWTDTQYF	TGTGCCAGCAGCAACGGTTGGACAGATACGCAGTATTTT
.	TRBD2	TRBV2	TRBJ2-5	CASSAMTSGGGETQYF	TGTGCCAGCAGCGCCATGACTAGCGGGGGAGGGGAGACCCAGTACTTC
few	.	TRBV6-1	TRBJ1-4	CASSERDREKLFF	TGTGCCAGCAGTGAGAGAGACAGGGAAAAACTGTTTTTT
.	.	TRBV20-1	TRBJ1-1	CSAPSGGLAFF	TGCAGTGCTCCGAGCGGAGGACTGGCTTTCTTT
.	TRBD2	TRBV3-1/TRBV3-2	TRBJ2-7	CASSERERGGPLEQYF	TGTGCCAGCAGTGAGAGGGAGCGGGGGGGCCCTCTCGAGCAGTACTTC
once	TRBD2	TRBV9	TRBJ2-1	CASSVGASGVYNEQFF	TGTGCCAGCAGCGTAGGGGCTAGCGGGGTCTACAATGAGCAGTTCTTC
.	.	TRBV3-1/TRBV3-2	TRBJ1-3	CASLGGISGNTIYF	TGTGCCAGCCTCGGCGGAATCTCTGGAAACACCATATATTTT
.	.	TRBV19	TRBJ2-2	CAAGKPPSNTGELFF	TGTGCGGCGGGCAAACCACCTTCGAACACCGGGGAGCTGTTTTTT
once	TRBD2	TRBV2	TRBJ2-3	CASSDMTGGASTDTQYF	TGTGCCAGCAGTGATATGACGGGAGGAGCTAGCACAGATACGCAGTATTTT
.	TRBD1	TRBV9	TRBJ1-5	CASSVGTGQGPQHF	TGTGCCAGCAGCGTAGGGACAGGTCAGGGGCCCCAGCATTTT
.	.	TRBV5-1	TRBJ2-1	CASSPGLYNEQFF	TGCGCCAGCAGCCCGGGACTTTACAATGAGCAGTTCTTC
.	.	TRBV3-1/TRBV3-2	TRBJ2-5	CASSQGVGGETQYF	TGTGCCAGCAGCCAAGGGGTGGGAGGAGAGACCCAGTACTTC
.	.	TRBV5-5	TRBJ1-1	CASSRTVNGREAFF	TGTGCCAGCAGTAGGACAGTAAATGGTCGTGAAGCTTTCTTT
.	TRBD1	TRBV6-5	TRBJ2-7	CASSYSTGGLYEQYF	TGTGCCAGCAGTTACAGTACAGGGGGTCTGTACGAGCAGTACTTC
.	TRBD2	TRBV30	TRBJ2-1	CAWRQRDFYNEQFF	TGTGCCTGGAGGCAGCGGGACTTCTACAATGAGCAGTTCTTC
.	.	TRBV19	TRBJ1-1	CASTLRQANTEAFF	TGTGCCAGTACCCTACGACAGGCAAACACTGAAGCTTTCTTT
.	.	TRBV7-3	TRBJ2-5	CASSLMAGELETQYF	TGTGCCAGCAGCTTAATGGCAGGGGAATTAGAGACCCAGTACTTC
.	TRBD2	TRBV19	TRBJ2-1	CASSIFSVSGIGNEQFF	TGTGCCAGTAGTATCTTTTCCGTCAGCGGGATAGGGAATGAGCAGTTCTTC
.	.	TRBV27	TRBJ1-2	CASSLSRPRPFVREFGGYTF	TGTGCCAGCAGTTTGAGCCGGCCCAGGCCGTTTGTTCGGGAATTCGGTGGCTACACCTTC
.	TRBD2	TRBV7-6	TRBJ2-7	CASSLGTSEYEQYF	TGTGCCAGCAGCTTAGGGACTAGCGAGTACGAGCAGTACTTC
.	.	TRBV2	TRBJ2-3	CASSSQGWSDTQYF	TGTGCCAGCAGTTCACAGGGATGGTCAGATACGCAGTATTTT
.	.	TRBV9	TRBJ2-1	CASSVLGLYNEQFF	TGTGCCAGCAGCGTACTCGGACTATACAATGAGCAGTTCTTC
.	TRBD1	TRBV6-6	TRBJ1-1	CASSSPQGASTEAFF	TGTGCCAGCAGTTCCCCACAGGGGGCGAGCACTGAAGCTTTCTTT
.	.	TRBV9	TRBJ1-2	CASSGPGSHTF	TGTGCCAGCAGCGGCCCGGGATCACACACCTTC